These 15 T cell receptor beta chains originate from one sample sequenced in a study of T cells in Graves' hyperthyroidism and ophthalmopathy (dated by TCRdb to about 2019). The library was generated by multiplex PCR. These reads were obtained on an Illumina HiSeq 2000. The TCR beta CDR3 regions were amplified from RNA transcripts. For the first round of RT-PCR on the TCR CDR3, the HTBI primer set was used together with the Qiagen OneStep RT-PCR kit. Clones were called with MiXCR by TCRdb after fastp trimmed the public reads at Q25, and only in-frame beta chains were retained. Entries that share a CDR3 protein sequence are merged under the most common genes and DNA. The sample table contains a few hundred thousand distinct CDR3 sequences; only one count was recorded for less than 25% of them. The ten largest clones capture about 25% of the sample. Sequences were obtained from blood. These receptors all stem from a man younger than 35 with Graves' hyperthyroidism.

The V call is TRBV2, the J call TRBJ1-2; 8 nucleotides line up with TRBD1. This CDR3 is built from 13 residues. Germline lookup yields CDR1 SNHLY and CDR2 FYNNEI. The ends lost 7 bases at V and 4 bases at J; junction bases unmatched: 5. This CDR3 is CASMEGQAYGYTF. CDR3 DNA sequence: TGTGCCAGCATGGAGGGACAGGCCTATGGCTACACCTTC.

This clonotype was found many times. This chain joins TRBV2 and TRBJ2-7; 9 nucleotides agree with TRBD1. The V gene's germline CDR1 is SNHLY and CDR2 FYNNEI. The CDR3 length is 14 residues. Germline trimming cut 5 bases from V and 5 bases from J; bases unmatched to any gene: 7. The CDR3 nucleotides are TGTGCCAGCAGTTTCACTACAGGGGGCAACGAGCAGTACTTC. It translates to CASSFTTGGNEQYF. The full variable domain, rest sourced from reference TRBV2 and TRBJ2-7, is EPEVTQTPSHQVTQMGQEVILRCVPISNHLYFYWYRQILGQKVEFLVSFYNNEISEKSEIFDDQFSVERPDGSNFTLKIRSTKLEDSAMYFCASSFTTGGNEQYFGPGTRLTVT.

This clonotype was recorded many times. The chain joins TRBV7-6 to TRBJ2-7; 10 nucleotides align to TRBD1. Germline V gene sequence: CDR1 SGHVS, CDR2 FNYEAQ. The CDR3 is 13 amino acids. With 4 bases clipped from V and 6 bases from J, the junction kept 3 bases outside the gene matches. CDR3 sequence (DNA): TGTGCCAGCAGCTCCCGACAGGGGGCCGAGCAGTACTTC. It encodes CASSSRQGAEQYF.

This clonotype was counted a few times. The V gene is TRBV6-1, the J gene TRBJ1-2; D remains ambiguous. The CDR3 runs 13 residues. The V and J ends lost 7 bases and 4 bases respectively, with 13 bases between them. The germline CDR1 and CDR2 sequences are MNHNS and SASEGT. CDR3 sequence (DNA): TGTGCCAGCACGGTAGAGGTCCGCTATGGCTACACCTTC. Amino acid sequence: CASTVEVRYGYTF.

This clonotype was detected ten times or more. The chain combines TRBV28 with TRBJ1-2; 7 nucleotides align to TRBD1. In germline, CDR1 is MDHEN, CDR2 SYDVKM. This CDR3 comprises 16 residues. The V gene end was trimmed by 2 bases and the J gene end by 6 bases; junction bases not matched to a gene: 12. Here the CDR3 reads CASSLEGWGQSDGYTF. The CDR3 DNA reads TGTGCCAGCAGTTTAGAGGGGTGGGGACAGTCCGATGGCTACACCTTC.

Ten or more counts support this clonotype. The rearrangement uses TRBV3-1 and TRBJ2-5, with D perhaps matching TRBD1 (6 bases). Trimming took off 3 bases at V and 5 bases at J, with 13 bases between the two ends. This CDR3 comprises 14 residues. Looked up from germline, CDR1 is LGHDT and CDR2 is YNNKEL (reference sequence). The CDR3 is CASSHLGAGETQYF. The CDR3 DNA reads as TGTGCCAGCAGCCACCTGGGGGCCGGGGAGACCCAGTACTTC.

The table lists this clonotype with many counts. J is TRBJ2-4 and V is TRBV28; TRBD2 agrees at 7 bases. Losses at the gene ends were 2 bases for V and 1 base for J; bases not matched to a gene: 8. Germline values: CDR1 MDHEN, CDR2 SYDVKM. This CDR3 contains 17 residues. The CDR3 reads CASSLQMAGVAKNIQYF. The CDR3 coding sequence is TGTGCCAGCAGTTTACAGATGGCGGGGGTGGCCAAAAACATTCAGTACTTC.

In its sample, this clonotype was seen many times. The chain is built from TRBV28 and TRBJ1-5, with 9 bases lining up with TRBD1. In germline, CDR1 is MDHEN, CDR2 SYDVKM. The J segment lost 6 bases and the V segment lost 5 bases, leaving 5 bases of the junction unmatched. The CDR3 length is 14 residues. CDR3 residues: CASSRDRAPQPQHF. CDR3 coding DNA: TGTGCCAGCAGTCGGGACAGGGCCCCTCAGCCCCAGCATTTT.

V and J are TRBV7-9 and TRBJ2-5; D not resolved. The CDR3 contains 13 residues. Germline assignment: CDR1 SEHNR and CDR2 FQNEAQ (reference sequence). Trimming took off 6 bases at V and 2 bases at J, with 10 bases between the two ends. The DNA of the CDR3 is TGTGCCAGCAGTTTGCAGCCTCAAGAGACCCAGTACTTC. Amino acid sequence: CASSLQPQETQYF.

This chain uses TRBV6-1 with TRBJ1-1, with 8 bases matching TRBD1. CDR3 length: 16 amino acids. Trimming took 6 bases from V and 3 from J; bases not matched to a gene: 12. Germline assignment: CDR1 MNHNS and CDR2 SASEGT. CDR3 in DNA: TGTGCCAGCAGCCCCCCCCGACAGGGGAGTTACACTGAAGCTTTCTTT. Translating it yields CASSPPRQGSYTEAFF.

In this sample, this clonotype turned up many times. This rearrangement joins TRBV5-1 to TRBJ1-1; 8 positions match TRBD1. Germline V gene sequence: CDR1 SGHRS, CDR2 YFSETQ. This CDR3 contains 13 residues. The V and J ends lost 4 bases and 4 bases, in that order; junction bases with no gene match: 3. CDR3 sequence reads: CASSPDRATEAFF. Written as DNA, the CDR3 is TGCGCCAGCAGCCCGGACAGGGCCACTGAAGCTTTCTTT.

This clonotype was recorded a few times. The chain combines TRBV12-3 or TRBV12-4 with TRBJ1-1; no reliable D call. CDR3 size: 15 residues. Trimming took off 6 bases at V and 4 bases at J, with 18 bases between the two ends. The CDR3 protein is CASSLGSRGGTEAFF. CDR3 DNA sequence: TGTGCCAGCAGCCTGGGCAGCCGCGGTGGCACTGAAGCTTTCTTT.

This clonotype was seen ten or more times. This sequence joins TRBV6-1 and TRBJ1-5; D is unresolved. Per germline, CDR1 MNHNS and CDR2 SASEGT. This CDR3 is 15 amino acids long. V was trimmed by 6 bases and J by 0 bases, leaving 12 bases between them. The DNA for the CDR3 is TGTGCCAGCAGATCGGCAGCATATAGCAATCAGCCCCAGCATTTT. As protein: CASRSAAYSNQPQHF.

A few counts support this clonotype. This chain connects TRBV7-8 to TRBJ1-1; 10 nucleotides match TRBD1. The V and J ends lost 5 bases and 6 bases, in that order; junction bases with no gene match: 6. The CDR3 is made up of 14 amino acids. CDR1 is SGHVS, CDR2 FQNEAQ, per germline. This CDR3 reads CASSSGQGGPEAFF. The CDR3 region has the DNA TGTGCCAGCAGCAGCGGACAGGGGGGGCCTGAAGCTTTCTTT. Together with reference TRBV7-8 and TRBJ1-1, the CDR3 gives the full variable domain: GAGVSQSPRYKVAKRGQDVALRCDPISGHVSLFWYQQALGQGPEFLTYFQNEAQLDKSGLPSDRFFAERPEGSVSTLKIQRTQQEDSAVYLCASSSGQGGPEAFFGQGTRLTVV.

This clonotype was found a few times. The CDR3 nucleotides read TGCAGTGCCAGTAAGCGGGGGAGCACAGATACGCAGTATTTT. Protein sequence: CSASKRGSTDTQYF. The rearrangement uses TRBV20-1 and TRBJ2-3; 8 bases are shared with TRBD2. Germline-derived CDR1 and CDR2 are DFQATT and SNEGSKA (reference sequence). The CDR3 contains 14 residues. V shed 6 bases and J 0 bases; nucleotides not matched to a gene: 5.